The 31 T cell receptor beta chains below all came from one sample that was sequenced in a study of radiation and T cells in renal cell carcinoma. TCRdb's copy holds only in-frame clones and misses some; the assay was immunoSEQ multiplex PCR. The repertoire has roughly 92,000 clones, 84% of them found once; the top ten carry less than 7.5%. Indicated time point: blood 4 weeks post-SBRT, at nephrectomy. Sample treatment: 15 Gy SBRT to primary tumor, nephrectomy 4 weeks later. The sequences come from blood, collected from a patient whose treatment included radiotherapy and nephrectomy. The receptor set was obtained from a man in his 60s with renal cell carcinoma.

CDR3 residues: CAISESENQLLRDGYTF. Written as DNA, the CDR3 is TGTGCCATCAGTGAGTCTGAAAACCAGCTTTTGCGGGATGGCTACACCTTC. The rearrangement uses TRBV10-3 and TRBJ1-2; no firm D call. The CDR3 covers 17 residues. Trimming shortened V by 0 bases and J by 6 bases, and 20 bases separated the two germline ends. The germline V gene has CDR1 ENHRY and CDR2 SYGVKD.

This chain uses TRBV7-2 with TRBJ2-7, with D perhaps given as TRBD1 or TRBD2 (5 bases each). Per germline, CDR1 SGHTA and CDR2 FQGNSA. This CDR3 contains 14 residues. V lost 0 bases and J lost 0, with 6 bases in between. In nucleotides, the CDR3 is TGTGCCAGCAGCTTAGCGGGGGTCTCCTACGAGCAGTACTTC. Residues: CASSLAGVSYEQYF.

The rearrangement joins TRBV5-5 to TRBJ2-3; D call uncertain. CDR3 length: 16 amino acids. The germline V gene encodes CDR1 SGHKS and CDR2 YYEKEE (reference sequence). The V end was cut by 0 bases, the J end by 0 bases, with 11 bases between. In nucleotides, the CDR3 is TGTGCCAGCAGCTTGGGCCTCGGAGTAAGCACAGATACGCAGTATTTT. Its protein is CASSLGLGVSTDTQYF.

The V call is TRBV5-1, the J call TRBJ2-3, with D uncertain. The V and J ends lost 0 bases and 0 bases respectively, with 8 bases between them. The CDR3 covers 15 residues. CDR1 is SGHRS, CDR2 YFSETQ, per germline. CDR3 coding DNA: TGCGCCAGCAGCTTGGGGCAGCTAAGCACAGATACGCAGTATTTT. Its translation is CASSLGQLSTDTQYF.

The chain combines TRBV4-3 with TRBJ2-5; 11 positions agree with TRBD1. The junction had 6 bases not matched to a gene; V was cut back by 1 base and J by 11 bases. Germline CDR1 is LGHNA and CDR2 is YSLEER. This CDR3 has 14 residues. This CDR3 is CASSQGTGGARQYF. For the CDR3, the DNA is TGCGCCAGCAGCCAAGGGACAGGGGGCGCACGGCAGTACTTC.

This clone was recorded once. The chain carries TRBV7-9 and TRBJ2-1, with 8 bases aligning to TRBD2. V lost 8 bases and J lost 0; bases outside the gene matches: 3. The CDR3 loop spans 14 amino acids. The germline V gene has CDR1 SEHNR and CDR2 FQNEAQ (reference sequence). The CDR3 sequence: CASRGGSSYNEQFF. The CDR3 DNA is TGTGCCAGCCGGGGGGGTAGCTCCTACAATGAGCAGTTCTTC.

In regard to this clone: At one end the junction does not follow the germline gene, possibly because of a read error. The chain uses TRBV5-1 and TRBJ2-7, with TRBD2 matching over 10 bases. Germline V gene sequence: CDR1 SGHRS, CDR2 YFSETQ. The length of the CDR3 is 14 residues. The CDR3: CVSSLAGGPHEQYF. The CDR3 region has the DNA TGCGTCAGCAGCTTAGCGGGAGGCCCCCACGAGCAGTACTTC.

The rearrangement links TRBV28 to TRBJ1-5; D gene ambiguous. This CDR3 is 12 amino acids long. Trimming pared 4 bases from V and 2 bases from J, leaving 3 bases between. CDR1 and CDR2 from the germline V gene are MDHEN and SYDVKM. The CDR3 sequence is CASSWGNQPQHF. The CDR3 bases are TGTGCCAGCAGTTGGGGCAATCAGCCCCAGCATTTT.

This chain joins TRBV5-1 and TRBJ2-1; no clear D. Per the germline V gene, CDR1 is SGHRS and CDR2 is YFSETQ. This CDR3 comprises 16 residues. Trimming pared 0 bases from V and 2 bases from J, leaving 12 bases between. The CDR3 sequence: CASSLGTPGPYNEQFF. As DNA, the CDR3 is TGCGCCAGCAGCTTGGGGACCCCCGGGCCCTACAATGAGCAGTTCTTC. Based on the CDR3 plus reference TRBV5-1 and TRBJ2-1, the full variable domain is KAGVTQTPRYLIKTRGQQVTLSCSPISGHRSVSWYQQTPGQGLQFLFEYFSETQRNKGNFPGRFSGRQFSNSRSEMNVSTLELGDSALYLCASSLGTPGPYNEQFFGPGTRLTVL.

CDR3 residues: CASSWGRGLGETQYF. CDR3 nucleotides: TGTGCCAGCAGCTGGGGCAGGGGTCTCGGTGAGACCCAGTACTTC. This chain connects TRBV5-4 to TRBJ2-5, with a weak D call TRBD1 (6 bases). V lost 3 bases, J lost 5 bases, and 17 bases lay in between. This CDR3 has 15 residues. CDR1 SGHNT and CDR2 YYREEE come from the germline V gene (reference sequence).

V and J are TRBV11-2 and TRBJ1-1; D not resolved. Per germline, CDR1 SGHAT and CDR2 FQNNGV. Trimming shortened V by 3 bases and J by 2 bases, and 10 bases separated the two germline ends. CDR3 length equals 14 residues. CDR3 in amino acids: CASSFPGLNTEAFF. The CDR3 DNA sequence: TGTGCCAGCAGCTTTCCCGGCCTCAACACTGAAGCTTTCTTT.

The V call is TRBV2, the J call TRBJ2-5, with 9 nucleotides matching TRBD1. CDR1 and CDR2 from the germline V gene are SNHLY and FYNNEI. The CDR3 has 13 residues. The V segment lost 7 bases and the J segment 3 bases; nucleotides outside the gene matches: 3. The CDR3 sequence is CASKRDREETQYF. The CDR3 coding sequence is TGTGCCAGCAAAAGGGACAGGGAAGAGACCCAGTACTTC.

This rearrangement joins TRBV7-6 to TRBJ2-7; no clear D gene. CDR1 is SGHVS and CDR2 is FNYEAQ in the germline V gene. V was shortened by 0 bases and J by 6 bases, with 6 bases between the two germline ends. The CDR3 spans 12 residues. The chain's CDR3 is CASSLAPSEQYF. CDR3 bases: TGTGCCAGCAGCTTAGCGCCGTCCGAGCAGTACTTC.

V usage is TRBV9 and J usage is TRBJ2-3; 8 bases map to TRBD1. The V gene's germline CDR1 is SGDLS and CDR2 YYNGEE. V dropped 1 base and J dropped 1; count of bases not matched to a gene: 8. CDR3 length: 17 amino acids. This CDR3 reads CASSVPPAGGRTDTQYF. The CDR3 DNA sequence: TGTGCCAGCAGCGTACCCCCGGCAGGGGGCCGCACAGATACGCAGTATTTT. Looking up the rest from reference TRBV9 and TRBJ2-3 gives the full variable domain: DSGVTQTPKHLITATGQRVTLRCSPRSGDLSVYWYQQSLDQGLQFLIQYYNGEERAKGNILERFSAQQFPDLHSELNLSSLELGDSALYFCASSVPPAGGRTDTQYFGPGTRLTVL.

The chain recombines TRBV18 with TRBJ2-6, with D unresolved. Trimming pared 2 bases from V and 0 bases from J, leaving 14 bases between. Germline V lookup: CDR1 KGHSH, CDR2 LQKENI. This CDR3 spans 18 amino acids. CDR3 coding DNA: TGTGCCAGCTCACCAAAGTCAGCAGGTACCTCTGGGGCCAACGTCCTGACTTTC. Protein: CASSPKSAGTSGANVLTF.

The chain links TRBV27 to TRBJ2-2, with no clear D. The V gene's germline CDR1 is MNHEY and CDR2 SMNVEV (reference sequence). The V and J ends lost 1 base and 3 bases respectively, with 6 bases between them. The CDR3 is 14 residues long. The CDR3 DNA reads TGTGCCAGCAGTTTATGGGTAGACACCGGGGAGCTGTTTTTT. As protein: CASSLWVDTGELFF.

The chain employs TRBV10-2 and TRBJ2-1, with 10 nucleotides matching TRBD2. Germline V CDR1 and CDR2: WSHSY, SAAADI. The CDR3 has 15 residues. V dropped 6 bases and J dropped 4; count of bases not matched to a gene: 6. The CDR3 loop is CASRGAGGGYNEQFF. CDR3 coding DNA: TGCGCCAGCAGGGGAGCGGGAGGGGGGTACAATGAGCAGTTCTTC.

This clone was counted a single time. As DNA, the CDR3 is TGCGCCAGCAGCGTCTCGGGACAGGGTTTCGAGCAGTACTTC. Translated: CASSVSGQGFEQYF. The chain recombines TRBV4-1 with TRBJ2-7; 9 positions agree with TRBD1. Trimming removed 5 bases from V and 6 bases from J; junction bases left unmatched: 8. The CDR3 spans 14 residues. Germline V gene data show CDR1 as MGHRA and CDR2 as YSYEKL.

The chain joins TRBV29-1 to TRBJ2-5; D possibly corresponds to TRBD1 (5 bases). The length of the CDR3 is 12 residues. V was clipped by 5 bases and J by 2 bases, with 9 bases between them. The germline CDR1 and CDR2 sequences are SQVTM and ANQGSEA. The CDR3 here is CSVKGIQETQYF. The CDR3 DNA is TGCAGCGTTAAGGGGATTCAAGAGACCCAGTACTTC.

V is TRBV2 and J is TRBJ1-2; D gene uncertain. Per the germline V gene, CDR1 is SNHLY and CDR2 is FYNNEI. The CDR3 extends over 16 amino acids. The V and J ends lost 7 bases and 0 bases respectively, with 18 bases between them. CDR3 residues: CASIRRPGEANYGYTF. CDR3 DNA: TGTGCCAGCATACGACGACCCGGTGAGGCTAACTATGGCTACACCTTC.

The chain couples TRBV19 to TRBJ2-3; D call uncertain. Trimming took off 3 bases at V and 6 bases at J, with 7 bases between the two ends. Germline V lookup: CDR1 LNHDA, CDR2 SQIVND (reference sequence). The length of the CDR3 is 12 residues. The CDR3 loop is CASSILGDTQYF. CDR3 bases: TGTGCCAGTAGTATCCTGGGGGATACGCAGTATTTT.

The gene calls are TRBV28 and TRBJ1-1; D ambiguous. CDR1 is MDHEN and CDR2 is SYDVKM in the germline V gene. V dropped 1 base and J dropped 7 bases, with 10 bases sitting between them. The CDR3 runs 13 residues. The chain's CDR3 is CASSLSGGFEAFF. The CDR3 DNA reads as TGTGCCAGCAGTTTATCGGGCGGATTTGAAGCTTTCTTT.

Only one count was recorded for this clone. The V and J genes are TRBV27 and TRBJ1-2; 9 bases fit TRBD1. Germline V gene data show CDR1 as MNHEY and CDR2 as SMNVEV (reference sequence). The CDR3 is 14 residues long. The V segment lost 6 bases and the J segment 4 bases; nucleotides outside the gene matches: 6. CDR3 sequence reads: CASRLSTGGYGYTF. The CDR3 DNA is TGTGCCAGCAGACTCTCGACAGGGGGCTATGGCTACACCTTC.

The chain links TRBV11-2 to TRBJ2-7; D gene ambiguous. Trimming took 0 bases from V and 3 from J, leaving 12 bases between them. Germline CDR1 reads SGHAT; CDR2 reads FQNNGV. This CDR3 is 15 amino acids long. The CDR3 protein is CASSLDLLTVYEQYF. The CDR3 region has the DNA TGTGCCAGCAGCTTAGACCTCCTGACGGTCTACGAGCAGTACTTC.

The chain has TRBV9 and TRBJ2-7, with D possibly matching TRBD1 (6 bases). V was pared by 0 bases and J by 4 bases, with 14 bases between. Per germline, CDR1 SGDLS and CDR2 YYNGEE. This CDR3 is 15 amino acids long. The CDR3: CASSVGRGPTYEQYF. For the CDR3, the DNA is TGTGCCAGCAGCGTAGGCAGGGGACCCACATACGAGCAGTACTTC.

The J gene is TRBJ2-7, the V gene TRBV19; D unclear. This CDR3 contains 13 residues. V was shortened by 5 bases and J by 2 bases, with 10 bases between the two germline ends. Germline CDR1 LNHDA, CDR2 SQIVND (reference sequence). As DNA, the CDR3 is TGTGCCAGTAGTGTTAGAAGGGCCTACGAGCAGTACTTC. Its protein is CASSVRRAYEQYF.

V is TRBV6-1 and J is TRBJ2-1; unclear D gene. V was clipped by 0 bases and J by 5 bases, with 8 bases between them. CDR1 and CDR2 (germline): MNHNS, SASEGT. There are 14 residues in the CDR3. The CDR3 coding sequence is TGTGCCAGCAGTGAAGCTTATTACAACAATGAGCAGTTCTTC. Its translation: CASSEAYYNNEQFF.

This clone is classed as medium-sized. V is TRBV6-6 and J is TRBJ2-5; D gene ambiguous. In germline, CDR1 is MNHNY, CDR2 SVGAGI (reference sequence). Trimming took off 2 bases at V and 6 bases at J, with 13 bases between the two ends. The CDR3 sequence is 14 residues long. CDR3 coding DNA: TGTGCCAGCAGTTACATAGGCCACTGGAAGACCCAGTACTTC. Its protein is CASSYIGHWKTQYF.

V is TRBV28 and J is TRBJ2-7; 12 bases fit TRBD2. Per the germline V gene, CDR1 is MDHEN and CDR2 is SYDVKM. CDR3 length: 16 amino acids. The V segment lost 5 bases and the J segment 1 base; nucleotides outside the gene matches: 6. CDR3 amino acids: CASSLFLAGGSYEQYF. CDR3 nucleotide sequence: TGTGCCAGCAGTCTCTTTCTAGCGGGAGGGTCCTACGAGCAGTACTTC.

This clone was seen only once. J is TRBJ2-6 and V is TRBV5-1; no definite D call. CDR3 size: 14 residues. Germline assignment: CDR1 SGHRS and CDR2 YFSETQ. Deletions cut 5 bases from V and 2 bases from J, with 8 bases between. The CDR3 DNA sequence: TGCGCCAGCAGGGAAGGGACTGGGGCCAACGTCCTGACTTTC. It encodes CASREGTGANVLTF. Filled out from reference TRBV5-1 and TRBJ2-6, the complete variable domain reads KAGVTQTPRYLIKTRGQQVTLSCSPISGHRSVSWYQQTPGQGLQFLFEYFSETQRNKGNFPGRFSGRQFSNSRSEMNVSTLELGDSALYLCASREGTGANVLTFGAGSRLTVL.

The rearrangement links TRBV5-1 to TRBJ1-1; D gene unclear. Trimming pared 1 base from V and 1 base from J, leaving 14 bases between. CDR3 length equals 16 residues. The V gene's germline CDR1 is SGHRS and CDR2 YFSETQ. The CDR3 is CASSLIPNPENTEAFF. Written as DNA, the CDR3 is TGCGCCAGCAGCTTGATCCCCAACCCCGAGAACACTGAAGCTTTCTTT.